Listed here is a single T cell receptor (beta chain). The data derive from a study of blood T cell repertoires in COVID-19. There are 15 residues in the CDR3. The V end lost 3 bases, the J end lost 4 bases, and 16 bases lay between the germline ends. Germline V lookup: CDR1 SGHNT, CDR2 YYREEE (reference sequence). Authors' methods: For nucleated cells, counts were estimated from reference gene primer amplification. The repertoire was sequenced with immunoSEQ multiplex PCR; TCRdb's copy has only in-frame clones and lacks some. The DNA was the basis for D and trimming; V, J and clone size are from that table. The table includes around 140,000 clones, approximately 89% detected once.

Material: peripheral blood. The J gene is TRBJ1-2, the V gene TRBV5-4; D is possibly TRBD1 (6 bases). This TCR was sampled from a woman aged 50 to 65 with acute or convalescent COVID-19. CDR3 residues: CASSSAGEMVYGYTF. The CDR3 bases are TGTGCCAGCAGCTCGGCAGGGGAAATGGTCTATGGCTACACCTTC.